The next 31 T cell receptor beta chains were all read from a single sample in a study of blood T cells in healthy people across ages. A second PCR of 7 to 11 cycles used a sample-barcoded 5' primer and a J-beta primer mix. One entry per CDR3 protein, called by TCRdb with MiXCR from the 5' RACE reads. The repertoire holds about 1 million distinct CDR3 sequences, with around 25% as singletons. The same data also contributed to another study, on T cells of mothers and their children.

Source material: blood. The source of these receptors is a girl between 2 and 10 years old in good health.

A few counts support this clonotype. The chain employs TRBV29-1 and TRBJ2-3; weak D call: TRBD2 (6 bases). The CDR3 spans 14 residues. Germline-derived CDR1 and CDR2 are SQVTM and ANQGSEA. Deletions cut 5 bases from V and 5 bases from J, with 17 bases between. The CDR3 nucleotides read TGCAGCGTTCTCCCGGGGGAGAGGCGAGATACGCAGTATTTT. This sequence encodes CSVLPGERRDTQYF.

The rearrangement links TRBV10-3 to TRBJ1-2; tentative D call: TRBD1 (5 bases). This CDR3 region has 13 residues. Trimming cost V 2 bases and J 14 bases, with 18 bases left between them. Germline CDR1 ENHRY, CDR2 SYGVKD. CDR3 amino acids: CAISEPGDPSRTF. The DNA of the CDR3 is TGTGCCATCAGTGAGCCGGGGGACCCCAGTAGGACCTTC.

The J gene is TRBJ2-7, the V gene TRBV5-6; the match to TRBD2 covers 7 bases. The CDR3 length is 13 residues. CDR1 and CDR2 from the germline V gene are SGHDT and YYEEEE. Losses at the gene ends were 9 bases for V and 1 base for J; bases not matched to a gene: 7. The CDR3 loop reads CATGPGGSYEQYF. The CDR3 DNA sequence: TGTGCCACCGGTCCCGGGGGGTCCTACGAGCAGTACTTC.

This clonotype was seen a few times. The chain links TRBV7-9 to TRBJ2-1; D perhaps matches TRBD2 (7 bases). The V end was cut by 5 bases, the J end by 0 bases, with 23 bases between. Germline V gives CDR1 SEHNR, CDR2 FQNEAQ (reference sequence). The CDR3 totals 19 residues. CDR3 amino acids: CASSPVLGGTQNSYNEQFF. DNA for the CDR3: TGTGCCAGCAGCCCCGTCCTCGGGGGGACACAGAACTCCTACAATGAGCAGTTCTTC.

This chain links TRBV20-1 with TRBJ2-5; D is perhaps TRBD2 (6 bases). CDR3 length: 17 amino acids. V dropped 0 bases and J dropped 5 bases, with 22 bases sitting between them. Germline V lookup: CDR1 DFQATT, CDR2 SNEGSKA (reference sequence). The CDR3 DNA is TGCAGTGCTAGAGACCCCTGGGAGGAAGTCGGGGAGGAGACCCAGTACTTC. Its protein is CSARDPWEEVGEETQYF.

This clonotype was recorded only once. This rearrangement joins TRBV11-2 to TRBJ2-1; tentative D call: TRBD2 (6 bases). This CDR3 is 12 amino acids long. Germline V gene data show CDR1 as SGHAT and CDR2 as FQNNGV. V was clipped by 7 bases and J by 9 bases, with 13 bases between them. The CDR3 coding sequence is TGTGCCAGCAATGGACTATATCCTGAGCAGTTCTTC. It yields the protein CASNGLYPEQFF.

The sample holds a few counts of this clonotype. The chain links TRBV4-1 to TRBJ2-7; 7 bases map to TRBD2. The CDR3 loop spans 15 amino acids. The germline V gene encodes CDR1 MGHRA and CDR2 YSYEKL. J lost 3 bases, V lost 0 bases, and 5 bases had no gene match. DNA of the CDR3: TGCGCCAGCAGCCAAGAAGGCGGGAGTGGCTACGAGCAGTACTTC. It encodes CASSQEGGSGYEQYF.

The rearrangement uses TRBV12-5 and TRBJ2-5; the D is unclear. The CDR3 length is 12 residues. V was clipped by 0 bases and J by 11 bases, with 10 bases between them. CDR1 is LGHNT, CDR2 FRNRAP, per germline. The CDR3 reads CASGLVTWEQYF. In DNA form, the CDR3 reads TGTGCTAGTGGTTTGGTAACCTGGGAACAGTACTTC.

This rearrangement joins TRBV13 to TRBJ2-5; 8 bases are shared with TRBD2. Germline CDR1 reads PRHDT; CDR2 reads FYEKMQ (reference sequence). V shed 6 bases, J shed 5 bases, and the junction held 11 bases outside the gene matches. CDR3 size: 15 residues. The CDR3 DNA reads TGTGCCAGCAGTTCCCGAGCGGGAGTTTGGGAGACCCAGTACTTC. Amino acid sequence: CASSSRAGVWETQYF.

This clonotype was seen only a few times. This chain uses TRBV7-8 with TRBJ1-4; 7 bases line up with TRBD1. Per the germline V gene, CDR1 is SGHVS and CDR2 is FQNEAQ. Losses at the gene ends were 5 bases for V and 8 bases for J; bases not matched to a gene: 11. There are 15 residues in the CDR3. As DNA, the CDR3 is TGTGCCAGCAGCCCGAGGACAGGACGGGAGGAAAAACTGTTTTTT. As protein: CASSPRTGREEKLFF.

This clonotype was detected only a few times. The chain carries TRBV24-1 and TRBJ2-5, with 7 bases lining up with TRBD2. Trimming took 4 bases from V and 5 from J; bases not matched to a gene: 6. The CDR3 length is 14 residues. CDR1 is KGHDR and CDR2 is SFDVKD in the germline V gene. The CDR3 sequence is CATSDPGGIETQYF. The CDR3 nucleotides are TGTGCCACCAGTGACCCCGGGGGGATCGAGACCCAGTACTTC.

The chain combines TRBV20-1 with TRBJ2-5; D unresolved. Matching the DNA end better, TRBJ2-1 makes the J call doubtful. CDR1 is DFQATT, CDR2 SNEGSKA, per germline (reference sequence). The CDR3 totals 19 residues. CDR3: CSAREKAARTWISYNEQFF. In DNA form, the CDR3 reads TGCAGTGCTAGAGAGAAGGCAGCCCGAACCTGGATCTCCTACAATGAGCAGTTCTTC.

For the CDR3, the DNA is TGTGCCAGCAGCCAAGTAGGCCTAGCGACCTACAATGAGCAGTTCTTC. This encodes CASSQVGLATYNEQFF. The J gene is TRBJ2-1, the V gene TRBV3-1; D possibly corresponds to TRBD2 (6 bases). The CDR3 covers 16 residues. Per the germline V gene, CDR1 is LGHDT and CDR2 is YNNKEL (reference sequence). V lost 1 base and J 2 bases, leaving 12 bases between the germline ends.

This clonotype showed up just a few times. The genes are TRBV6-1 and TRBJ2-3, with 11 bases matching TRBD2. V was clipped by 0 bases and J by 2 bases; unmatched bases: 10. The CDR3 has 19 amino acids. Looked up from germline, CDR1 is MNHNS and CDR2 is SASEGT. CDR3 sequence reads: CASSEAPTLAGGITDTQYF. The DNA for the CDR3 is TGTGCCAGCAGTGAAGCCCCTACCTTAGCGGGAGGGATCACAGATACGCAGTATTTT.

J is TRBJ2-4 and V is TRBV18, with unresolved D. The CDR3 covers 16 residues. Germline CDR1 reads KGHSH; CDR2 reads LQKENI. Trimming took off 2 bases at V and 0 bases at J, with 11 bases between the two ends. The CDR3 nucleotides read TGTGCCAGCTCACCAAGCACGAACCTAGCCAAAAACATTCAGTACTTC. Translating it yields CASSPSTNLAKNIQYF.

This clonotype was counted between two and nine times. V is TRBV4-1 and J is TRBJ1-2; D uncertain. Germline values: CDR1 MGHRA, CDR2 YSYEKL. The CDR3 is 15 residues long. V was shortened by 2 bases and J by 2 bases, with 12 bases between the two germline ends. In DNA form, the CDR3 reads TGCGCCAGCAGCCAATCCCCGGCTTTCAACTATGGCTACACCTTC. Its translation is CASSQSPAFNYGYTF.

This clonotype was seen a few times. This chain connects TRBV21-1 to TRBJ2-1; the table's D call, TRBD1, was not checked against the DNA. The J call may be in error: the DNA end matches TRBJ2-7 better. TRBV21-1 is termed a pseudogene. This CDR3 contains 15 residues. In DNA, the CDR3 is TGTGCCAGCAGCAATCCGGGACAATCCTCCTACGAGCAGTACTTC. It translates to CASSNPGQSSYEQYF.

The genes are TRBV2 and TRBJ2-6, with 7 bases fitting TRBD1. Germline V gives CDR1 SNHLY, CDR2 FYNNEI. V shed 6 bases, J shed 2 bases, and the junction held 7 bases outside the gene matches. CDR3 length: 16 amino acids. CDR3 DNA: TGTGCCAGCAGACAGGACAGGTGGACTGGGGCCAACGTCCTGACTTTC. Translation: CASRQDRWTGANVLTF.

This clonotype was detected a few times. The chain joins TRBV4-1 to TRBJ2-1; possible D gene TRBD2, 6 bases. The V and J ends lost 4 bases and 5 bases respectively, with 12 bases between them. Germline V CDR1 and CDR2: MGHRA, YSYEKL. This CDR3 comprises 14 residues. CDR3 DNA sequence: TGCGCCAGCAGCCCACGCGGGACTCACAATGAGCAGTTCTTC. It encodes CASSPRGTHNEQFF.

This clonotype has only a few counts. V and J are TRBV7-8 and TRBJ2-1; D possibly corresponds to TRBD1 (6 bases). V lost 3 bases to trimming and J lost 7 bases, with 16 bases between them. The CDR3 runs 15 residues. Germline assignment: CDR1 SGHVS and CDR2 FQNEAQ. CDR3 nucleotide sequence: TGTGCCAGCAGCTTCGACAGGTTTCAGGGAAATGAGCAGTTCTTC. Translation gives CASSFDRFQGNEQFF.

Here the CDR3 reads CASSWYGALLDTQYF. CDR3 nucleotide sequence: TGTGCCAGCAGTTGGTACGGAGCCCTCTTAGATACGCAGTATTTT. J is TRBJ2-3 and V is TRBV6-2 or TRBV6-3; no firm D call. The CDR3 loop spans 15 amino acids. Germline-derived CDR1 and CDR2 are MNHEY and SVGEGT. V dropped 4 bases and J dropped 5 bases, with 16 bases sitting between them.

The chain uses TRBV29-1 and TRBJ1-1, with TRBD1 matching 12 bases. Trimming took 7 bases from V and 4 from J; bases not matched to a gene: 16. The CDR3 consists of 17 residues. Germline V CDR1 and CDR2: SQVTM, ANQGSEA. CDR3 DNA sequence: TGCAGCGCCGACGGCACTCCGGGACAGGGGGCAGGCACTGAAGCTTTCTTT. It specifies CSADGTPGQGAGTEAFF.

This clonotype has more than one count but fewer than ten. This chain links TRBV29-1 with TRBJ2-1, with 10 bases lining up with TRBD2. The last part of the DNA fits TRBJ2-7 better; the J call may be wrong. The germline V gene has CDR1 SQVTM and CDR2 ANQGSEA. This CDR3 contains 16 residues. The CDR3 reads CSVRGSVLAGDYEQYF. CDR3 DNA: TGCAGCGTTCGGGGGTCTGTGCTAGCGGGAGACTACGAGCAGTACTTC.

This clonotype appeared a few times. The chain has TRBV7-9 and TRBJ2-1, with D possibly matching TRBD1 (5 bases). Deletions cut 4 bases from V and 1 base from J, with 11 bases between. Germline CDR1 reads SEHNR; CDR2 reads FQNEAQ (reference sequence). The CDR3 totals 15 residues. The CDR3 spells CASSSEQDSYNEQFF. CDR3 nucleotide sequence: TGTGCCAGCAGCTCAGAACAGGATTCCTACAATGAGCAGTTCTTC.

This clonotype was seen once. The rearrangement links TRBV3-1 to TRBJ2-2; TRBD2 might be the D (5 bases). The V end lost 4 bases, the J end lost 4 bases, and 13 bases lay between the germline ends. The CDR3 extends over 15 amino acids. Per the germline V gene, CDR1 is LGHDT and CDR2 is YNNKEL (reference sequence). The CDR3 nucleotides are TGTGCCAGCAGCCGCCCACTAGTTCCCACCGGGGAGCTGTTTTTT. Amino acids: CASSRPLVPTGELFF.

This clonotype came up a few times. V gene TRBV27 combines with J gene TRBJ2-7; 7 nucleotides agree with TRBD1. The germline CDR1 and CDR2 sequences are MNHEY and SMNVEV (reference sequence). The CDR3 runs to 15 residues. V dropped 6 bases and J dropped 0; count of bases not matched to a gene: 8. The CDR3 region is CASSINRGPSYEQYF. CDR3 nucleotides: TGTGCCAGCAGCATAAACAGGGGACCCTCCTACGAGCAGTACTTC.

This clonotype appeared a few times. In nucleotides, the CDR3 is TGTGCCAGCAGTTTGGGACAGGGTGATTCCTACGAGCAGTACTTC. Its protein is CASSLGQGDSYEQYF. The V gene is TRBV28, the J gene TRBJ2-7; 9 bases fit TRBD1. The CDR3 has 15 amino acids. Trimming took 3 bases from V and 1 from J; bases not matched to a gene: 4. From germline, CDR1 is MDHEN and CDR2 SYDVKM.

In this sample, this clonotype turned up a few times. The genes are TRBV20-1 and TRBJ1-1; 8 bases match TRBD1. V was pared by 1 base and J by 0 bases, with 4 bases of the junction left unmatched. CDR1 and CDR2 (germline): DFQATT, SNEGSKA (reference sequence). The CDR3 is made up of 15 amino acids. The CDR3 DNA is TGCAGTGCTAGAGGGGGACAGGTCATGAACACTGAAGCTTTCTTT. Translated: CSARGGQVMNTEAFF.

The chain's CDR3 is CASSQGELTSGRSETQYF. CDR3 in DNA: TGTGCCAGCAGCCAAGGGGAACTGACTAGCGGGAGATCAGAGACCCAGTACTTC. The V and J genes are TRBV4-2 and TRBJ2-5; 12 nucleotides align to TRBD2. V lost 1 base, J lost 4 bases, and 10 bases stayed unmatched. Germline assignment: CDR1 LGHNA and CDR2 YNFKEQ. The CDR3 is 18 amino acids.

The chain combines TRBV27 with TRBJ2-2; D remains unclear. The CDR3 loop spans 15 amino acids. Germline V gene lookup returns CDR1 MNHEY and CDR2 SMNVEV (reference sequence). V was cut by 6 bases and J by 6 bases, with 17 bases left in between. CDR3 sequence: CASSFKGLLAGELFF. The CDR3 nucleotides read TGTGCCAGCAGCTTTAAGGGCCTGTTGGCCGGGGAGCTGTTTTTT.

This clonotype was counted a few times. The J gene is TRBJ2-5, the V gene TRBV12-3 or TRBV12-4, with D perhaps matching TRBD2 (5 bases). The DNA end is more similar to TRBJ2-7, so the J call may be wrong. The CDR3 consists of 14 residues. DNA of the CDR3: TGTGCCAGCAGTAGGACCGGGTCCGGAGGCGAGCAGTACTTC. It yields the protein CASSRTGSGGEQYF.